The clone carrying this T cell receptor beta chain has more than one count but fewer than ten. Generated by immunoSEQ multiplex PCR, the TCRdb table keeps only in-frame clones and is missing some. The table records under 300,000 clones, 86% of them present only once. Germline CDR1 is LGHDT and CDR2 is YNNKEL (reference sequence). The germline V and J ends were trimmed by 0 bases and 0 bases, with 18 bases remaining between them. The CDR3 sequence is 19 residues long. This sample was included in a study of blood T cell repertoires in COVID-19. Study-wide context: Acute and convalescent COVID-19 specimens originated in the United States, Italy and Spain.

This chain joins TRBV3-1 (or the pseudogene TRBV3-2) and TRBJ1-5, with D tentatively TRBD1 (6 bases). The clonotype originates from a woman aged 40 to 50 with acute COVID-19. The sequencing input was PBMCs or T cells enriched from blood (not recorded which). The CDR3 DNA is TGTGCCAGCAGCCAAGAAAGTATCCTCGGACAGCATAGCAATCAGCCCCAGCATTTT. This sequence encodes CASSQESILGQHSNQPQHF.